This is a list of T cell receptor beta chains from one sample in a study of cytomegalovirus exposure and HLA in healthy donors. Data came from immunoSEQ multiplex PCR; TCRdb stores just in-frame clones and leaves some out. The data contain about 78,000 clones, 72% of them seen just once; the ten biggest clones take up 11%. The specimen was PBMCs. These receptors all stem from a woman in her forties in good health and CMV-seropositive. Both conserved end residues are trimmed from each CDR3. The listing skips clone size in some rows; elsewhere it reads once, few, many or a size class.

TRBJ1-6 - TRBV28 ASTPGQNFYNSPLH
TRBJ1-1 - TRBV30 AWDRVNTEAF
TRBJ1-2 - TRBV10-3 AIKEGTNYGYT
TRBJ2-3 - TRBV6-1 ASSENLSDTQY
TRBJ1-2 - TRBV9 ASRQGNHGYT
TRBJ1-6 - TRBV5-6 ASSPRQGNSPLH
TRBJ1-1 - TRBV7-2 ASSLRGPMNTEAF
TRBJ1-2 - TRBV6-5 ASSQTGTGGYT
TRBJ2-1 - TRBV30 AWSGRNEQF
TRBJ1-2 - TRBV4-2 ASSHLGGSYGYT
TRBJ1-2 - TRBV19 ASSEGLPNYGYT
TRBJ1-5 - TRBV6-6 ASSRRESVQPQH
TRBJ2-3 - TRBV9 ASSRSGSGTDTQY
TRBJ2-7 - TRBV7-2 ASSPSGTQTYEQY
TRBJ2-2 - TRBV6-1 ASNAGQGNTGELF
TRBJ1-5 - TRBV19 ASSTRQGEYQPQH
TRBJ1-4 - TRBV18 ASSLDPGEKLF
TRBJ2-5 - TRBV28 ASWWRAGETQY
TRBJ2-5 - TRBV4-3 ASSQEQGTGETQY
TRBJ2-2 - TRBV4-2 ASSQAPTSGDRGELF
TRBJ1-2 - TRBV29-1 SGGQGCGYT
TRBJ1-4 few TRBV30 AWRGTQLF
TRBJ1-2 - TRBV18 ASSPSAEGGYGYT
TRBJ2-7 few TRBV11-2 ASSLDTGPYEQY
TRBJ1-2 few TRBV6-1 ASSDMGQGANYGYT
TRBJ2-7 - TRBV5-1 ASSEAGAFYEQY
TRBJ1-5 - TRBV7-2 ASSLEGRGRSHSNQPQH
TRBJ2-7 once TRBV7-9 ASSWDRGLYEQY
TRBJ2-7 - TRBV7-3 ASSFNAGTEQY
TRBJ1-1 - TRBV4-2 ASSQDGTGVMNTEAF
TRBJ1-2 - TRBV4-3 ASSPTLSSGGYT
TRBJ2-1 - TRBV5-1 ASSPGLGSSYNEQF
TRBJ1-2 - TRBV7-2 ASSSPGGRGYGYT
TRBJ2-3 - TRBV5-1 ASSLRQGSWPDTQY
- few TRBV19 ASTATSGRGYEQY
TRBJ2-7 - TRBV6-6 APEGYEQY
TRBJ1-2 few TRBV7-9 ASSSPKGAGNSAGGYT
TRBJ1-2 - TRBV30 AAGEVRTATGYT
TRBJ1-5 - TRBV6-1 ASSEDRAQPQH
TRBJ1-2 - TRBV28 ASSLSPSGQGARYT
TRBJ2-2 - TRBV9 ASSGITGNAGELF
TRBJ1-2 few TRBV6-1 ASSERGSYGYT
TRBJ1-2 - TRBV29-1 SVGQYLGYT
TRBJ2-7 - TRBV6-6 ASSYSHRGTYEQY
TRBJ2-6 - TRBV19 ASTSANVLT
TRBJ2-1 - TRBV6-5 ASSLGTAHNEQF
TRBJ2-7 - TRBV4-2 ASSQNQGSSYEQY
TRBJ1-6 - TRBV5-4 ASGFRGQGEDSPLH
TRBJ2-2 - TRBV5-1 ASSSRDINTGELF